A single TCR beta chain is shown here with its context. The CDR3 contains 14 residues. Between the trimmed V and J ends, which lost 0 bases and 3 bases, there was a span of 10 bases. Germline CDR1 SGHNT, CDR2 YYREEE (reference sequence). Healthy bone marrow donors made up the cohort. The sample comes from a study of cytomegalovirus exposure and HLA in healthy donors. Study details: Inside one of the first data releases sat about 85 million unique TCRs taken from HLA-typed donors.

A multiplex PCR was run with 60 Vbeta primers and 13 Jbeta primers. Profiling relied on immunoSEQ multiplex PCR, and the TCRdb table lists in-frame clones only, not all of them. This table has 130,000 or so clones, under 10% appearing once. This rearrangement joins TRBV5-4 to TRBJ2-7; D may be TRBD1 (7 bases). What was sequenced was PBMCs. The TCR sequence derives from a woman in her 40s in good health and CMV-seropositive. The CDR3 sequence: CASSLGGDSYEQYF. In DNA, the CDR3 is TGTGCCAGCAGCTTGGGCGGGGACAGCTACGAGCAGTACTTC.